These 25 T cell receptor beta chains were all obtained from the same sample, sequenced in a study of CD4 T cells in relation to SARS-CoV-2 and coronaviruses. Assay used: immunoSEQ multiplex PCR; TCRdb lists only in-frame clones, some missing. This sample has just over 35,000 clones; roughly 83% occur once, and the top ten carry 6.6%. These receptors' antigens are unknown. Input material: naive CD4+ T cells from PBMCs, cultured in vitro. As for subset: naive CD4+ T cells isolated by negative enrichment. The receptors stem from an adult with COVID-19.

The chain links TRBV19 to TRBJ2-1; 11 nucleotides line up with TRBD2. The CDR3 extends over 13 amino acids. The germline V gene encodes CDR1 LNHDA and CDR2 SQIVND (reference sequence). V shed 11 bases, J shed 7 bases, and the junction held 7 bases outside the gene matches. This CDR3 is CAVGLAGGNEQFF. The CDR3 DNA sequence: TGTGCCGTCGGGCTAGCGGGGGGAAATGAGCAGTTCTTC.

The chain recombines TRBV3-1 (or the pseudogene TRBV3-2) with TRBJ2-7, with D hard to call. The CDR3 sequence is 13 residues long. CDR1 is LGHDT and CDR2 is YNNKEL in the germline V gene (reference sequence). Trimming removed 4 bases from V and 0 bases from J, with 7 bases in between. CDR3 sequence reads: CASSRLSSYEQYF. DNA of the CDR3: TGTGCCAGCAGCCGCCTAAGCTCCTACGAGCAGTACTTC.

The CDR3 sequence is CASSLASGRGHEQFF. In nucleotides, the CDR3 is TGCGCCAGCAGCTTGGCCAGCGGGAGGGGTCATGAGCAGTTCTTC. The chain is built from TRBV5-1 and TRBJ2-1; 10 bases line up with TRBD2. Germline V gives CDR1 SGHRS, CDR2 YFSETQ. CDR3 length: 15 residues. V shed 0 bases, J shed 8 bases, and the junction held 5 bases outside the gene matches.

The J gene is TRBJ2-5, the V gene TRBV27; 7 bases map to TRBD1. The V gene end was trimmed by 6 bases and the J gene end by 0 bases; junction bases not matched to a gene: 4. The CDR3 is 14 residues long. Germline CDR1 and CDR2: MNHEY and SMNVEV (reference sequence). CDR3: CASSWDRHQETQYF. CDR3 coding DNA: TGTGCCAGCAGCTGGGACAGACACCAAGAGACCCAGTACTTC.

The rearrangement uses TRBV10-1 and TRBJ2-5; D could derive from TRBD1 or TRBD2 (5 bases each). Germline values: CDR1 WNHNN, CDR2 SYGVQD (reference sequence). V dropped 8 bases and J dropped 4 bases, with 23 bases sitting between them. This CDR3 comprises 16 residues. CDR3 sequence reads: CASSASSAGRAETQYF. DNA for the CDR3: TGCGCCAGCTCGGCTTCTTCGGCAGGGCGGGCAGAGACCCAGTACTTC.

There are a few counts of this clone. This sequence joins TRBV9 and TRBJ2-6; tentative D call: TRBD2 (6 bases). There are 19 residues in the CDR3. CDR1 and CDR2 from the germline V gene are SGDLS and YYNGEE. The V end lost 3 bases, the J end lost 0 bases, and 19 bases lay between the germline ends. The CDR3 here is CASSASFGRGLSGANVLTF. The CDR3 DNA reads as TGTGCCAGCAGCGCCTCTTTTGGGCGGGGCCTCTCTGGGGCCAACGTCCTGACTTTC. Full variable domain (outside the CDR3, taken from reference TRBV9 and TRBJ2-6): DSGVTQTPKHLITATGQRVTLRCSPRSGDLSVYWYQQSLDQGLQFLIQYYNGEERAKGNILERFSAQQFPDLHSELNLSSLELGDSALYFCASSASFGRGLSGANVLTFGAGSRLTVL.

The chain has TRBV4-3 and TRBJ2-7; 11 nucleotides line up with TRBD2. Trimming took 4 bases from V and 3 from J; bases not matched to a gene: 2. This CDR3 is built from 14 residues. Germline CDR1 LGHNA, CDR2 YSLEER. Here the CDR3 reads CASSPGLAVYEQYF. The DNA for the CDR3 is TGCGCCAGCAGCCCGGGACTAGCGGTCTACGAGCAGTACTTC.

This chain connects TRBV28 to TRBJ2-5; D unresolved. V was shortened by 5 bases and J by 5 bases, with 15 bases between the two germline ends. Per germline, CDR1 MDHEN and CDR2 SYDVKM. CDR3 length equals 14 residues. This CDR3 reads CASSPPVTRETQYF. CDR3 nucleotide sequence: TGTGCCAGCAGTCCTCCGGTGACAAGGGAGACCCAGTACTTC.

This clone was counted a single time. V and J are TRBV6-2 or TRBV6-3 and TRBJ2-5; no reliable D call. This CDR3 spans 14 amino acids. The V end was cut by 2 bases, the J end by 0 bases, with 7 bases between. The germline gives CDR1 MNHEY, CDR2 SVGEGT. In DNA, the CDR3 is TGTGCCAGCAGTTACGTGAGGTACCAAGAGACCCAGTACTTC. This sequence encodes CASSYVRYQETQYF.

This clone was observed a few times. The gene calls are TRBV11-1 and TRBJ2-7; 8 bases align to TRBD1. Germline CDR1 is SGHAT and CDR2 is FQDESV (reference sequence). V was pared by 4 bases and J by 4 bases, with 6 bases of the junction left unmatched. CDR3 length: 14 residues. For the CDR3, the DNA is TGTGCCAGCAGCTCTGGACAGGGAAGTTACGAGCAGTACTTC. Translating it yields CASSSGQGSYEQYF.

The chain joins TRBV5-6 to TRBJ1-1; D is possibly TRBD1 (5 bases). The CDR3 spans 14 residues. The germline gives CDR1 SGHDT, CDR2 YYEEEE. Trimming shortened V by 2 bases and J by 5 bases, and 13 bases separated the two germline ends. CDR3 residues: CASSFPGGGTEAFF. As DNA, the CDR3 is TGTGCCAGCAGCTTCCCGGGCGGGGGGACTGAAGCTTTCTTT.

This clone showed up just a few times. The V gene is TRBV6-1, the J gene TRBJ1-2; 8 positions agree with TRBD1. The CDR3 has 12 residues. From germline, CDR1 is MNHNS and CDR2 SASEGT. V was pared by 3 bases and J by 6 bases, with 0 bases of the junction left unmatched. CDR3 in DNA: TGTGCCAGCAGTGAGACAGGGGATGGCTACACCTTC. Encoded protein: CASSETGDGYTF.

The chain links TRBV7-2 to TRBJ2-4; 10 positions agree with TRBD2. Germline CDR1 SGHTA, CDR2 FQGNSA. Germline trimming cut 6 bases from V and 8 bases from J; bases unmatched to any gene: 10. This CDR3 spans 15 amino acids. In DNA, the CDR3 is TGTGCCAGCAGGCGCAAACTAGCGGGATTGTACATTCAGTACTTC. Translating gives CASRRKLAGLYIQYF.

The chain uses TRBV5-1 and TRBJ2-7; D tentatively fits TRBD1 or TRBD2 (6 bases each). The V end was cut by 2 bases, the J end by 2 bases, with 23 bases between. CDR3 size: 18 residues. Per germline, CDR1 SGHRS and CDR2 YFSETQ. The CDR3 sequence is CASSFKSPGEVSTYEQYF. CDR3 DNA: TGCGCCAGCAGCTTTAAATCCCCAGGGGAGGTATCAACCTACGAGCAGTACTTC.

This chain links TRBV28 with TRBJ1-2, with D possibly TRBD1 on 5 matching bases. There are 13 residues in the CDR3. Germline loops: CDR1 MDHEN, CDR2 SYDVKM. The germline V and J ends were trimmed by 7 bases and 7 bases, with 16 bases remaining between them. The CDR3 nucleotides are TGTGCCAGCACAGGGCCGAAACGGGGTGGCTACACCTTC. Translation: CASTGPKRGGYTF.

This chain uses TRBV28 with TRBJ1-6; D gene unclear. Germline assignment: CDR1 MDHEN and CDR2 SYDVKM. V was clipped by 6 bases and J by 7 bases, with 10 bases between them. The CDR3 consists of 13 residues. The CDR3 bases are TGTGCCAGCAGAGATCTTAGGAATTCACCCCTCCACTTT. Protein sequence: CASRDLRNSPLHF.

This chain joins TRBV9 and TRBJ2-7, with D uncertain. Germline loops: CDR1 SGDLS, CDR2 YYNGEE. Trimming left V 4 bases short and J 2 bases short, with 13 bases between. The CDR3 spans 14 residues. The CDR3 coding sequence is TGTGCCAGCAGCCCAACCGTTAGCACCTACGAGCAGTACTTC. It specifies CASSPTVSTYEQYF.

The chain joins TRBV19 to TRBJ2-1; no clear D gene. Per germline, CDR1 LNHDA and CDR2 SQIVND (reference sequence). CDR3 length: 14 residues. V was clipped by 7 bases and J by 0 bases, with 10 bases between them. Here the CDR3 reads CASKASHSYNEQFF. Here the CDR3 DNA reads TGTGCCAGTAAGGCCTCCCACTCCTACAATGAGCAGTTCTTC. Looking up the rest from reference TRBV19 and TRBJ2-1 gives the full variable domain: DGGITQSPKYLFRKEGQNVTLSCEQNLNHDAMYWYRQDPGQGLRLIYYSQIVNDFQKGDIAEGYSVSREKKESFPLTVTSAQKNPTAFYLCASKASHSYNEQFFGPGTRLTVL.

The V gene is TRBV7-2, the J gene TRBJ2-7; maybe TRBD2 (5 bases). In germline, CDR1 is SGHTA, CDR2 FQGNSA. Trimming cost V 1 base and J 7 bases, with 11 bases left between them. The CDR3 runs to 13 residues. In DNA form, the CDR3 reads TGTGCCAGCAGCTTAGGGGAAGGCGGGGAGCAGTACTTC. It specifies CASSLGEGGEQYF.

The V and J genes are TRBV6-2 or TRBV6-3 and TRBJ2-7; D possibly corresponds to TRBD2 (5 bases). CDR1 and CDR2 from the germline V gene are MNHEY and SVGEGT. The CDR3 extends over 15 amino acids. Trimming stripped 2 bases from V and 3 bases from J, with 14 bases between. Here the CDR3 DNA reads TGTGCCAGCAGTTACCGTCGTGACTACGACTACGAGCAGTACTTC. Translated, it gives CASSYRRDYDYEQYF.

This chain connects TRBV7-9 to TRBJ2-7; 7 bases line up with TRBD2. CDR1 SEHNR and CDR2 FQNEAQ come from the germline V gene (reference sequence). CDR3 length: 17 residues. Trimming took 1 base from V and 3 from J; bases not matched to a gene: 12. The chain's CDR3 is CASSLEVRLAAFYEQYF. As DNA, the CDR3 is TGTGCCAGCAGCTTAGAGGTTAGGCTAGCGGCCTTCTACGAGCAGTACTTC.

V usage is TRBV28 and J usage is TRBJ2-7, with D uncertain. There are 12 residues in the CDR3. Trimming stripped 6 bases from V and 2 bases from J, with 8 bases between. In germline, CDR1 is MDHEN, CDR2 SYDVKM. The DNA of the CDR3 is TGTGCCAGCAGGGGTCTCGCCTACGAGCAGTACTTC. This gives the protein CASRGLAYEQYF.

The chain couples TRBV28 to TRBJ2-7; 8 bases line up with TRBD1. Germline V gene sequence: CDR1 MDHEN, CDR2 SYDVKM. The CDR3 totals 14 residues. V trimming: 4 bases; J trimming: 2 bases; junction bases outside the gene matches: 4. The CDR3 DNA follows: TGTGCCAGCAGTTCCAGGGGGCCTACCTACGAGCAGTACTTC. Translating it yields CASSSRGPTYEQYF. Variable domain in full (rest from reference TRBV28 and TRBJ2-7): DVKVTQSSRYLVKRTGEKVFLECVQDMDHENMFWYRQDPGLGLRLIYFSYDVKMKEKGDIPEGYSVSREKKERFSLILESASTNQTSMYLCASSSRGPTYEQYFGPGTRLTVT.

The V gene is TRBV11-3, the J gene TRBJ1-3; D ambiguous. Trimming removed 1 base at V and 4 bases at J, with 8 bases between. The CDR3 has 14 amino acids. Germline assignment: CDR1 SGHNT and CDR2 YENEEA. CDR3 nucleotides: TGTGCCAGCAGCTTAGGCGGGAGCGGAAACACCATATATTTT. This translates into CASSLGGSGNTIYF.

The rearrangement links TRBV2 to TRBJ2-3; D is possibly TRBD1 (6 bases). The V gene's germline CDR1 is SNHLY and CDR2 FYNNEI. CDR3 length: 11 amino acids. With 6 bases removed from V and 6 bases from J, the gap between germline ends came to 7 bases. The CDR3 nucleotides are TGTGCCAGCAGGAGGGGGGATACGCAGTATTTT. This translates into CASRRGDTQYF.